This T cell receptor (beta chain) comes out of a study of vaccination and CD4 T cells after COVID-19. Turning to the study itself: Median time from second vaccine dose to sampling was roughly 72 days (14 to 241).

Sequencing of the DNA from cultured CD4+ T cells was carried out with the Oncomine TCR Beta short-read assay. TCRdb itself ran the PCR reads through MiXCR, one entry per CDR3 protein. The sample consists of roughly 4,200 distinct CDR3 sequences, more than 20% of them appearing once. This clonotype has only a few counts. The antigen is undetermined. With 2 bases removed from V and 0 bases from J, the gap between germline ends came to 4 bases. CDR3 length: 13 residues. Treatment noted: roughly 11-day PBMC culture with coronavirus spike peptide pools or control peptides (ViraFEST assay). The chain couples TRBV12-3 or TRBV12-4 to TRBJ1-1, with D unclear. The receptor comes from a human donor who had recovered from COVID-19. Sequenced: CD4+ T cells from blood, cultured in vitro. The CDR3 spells CASSLILNTEAFF. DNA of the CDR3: TGTGCCAGCAGTTTAATTCTGAACACTGAAGCTTTCTTT.